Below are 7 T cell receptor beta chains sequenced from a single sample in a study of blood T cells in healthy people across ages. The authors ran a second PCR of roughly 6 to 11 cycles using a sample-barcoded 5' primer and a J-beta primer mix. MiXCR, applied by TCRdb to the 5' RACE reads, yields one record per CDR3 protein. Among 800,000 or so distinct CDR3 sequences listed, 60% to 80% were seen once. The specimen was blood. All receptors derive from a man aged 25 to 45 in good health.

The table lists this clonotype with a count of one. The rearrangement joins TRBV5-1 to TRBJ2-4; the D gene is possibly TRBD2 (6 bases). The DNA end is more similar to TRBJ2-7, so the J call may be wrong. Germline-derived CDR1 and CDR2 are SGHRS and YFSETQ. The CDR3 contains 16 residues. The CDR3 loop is CASSFGQTTSGGEQYF. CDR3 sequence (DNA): TGCGCCAGCAGCTTCGGTCAGACAACCTCCGGGGGCGAGCAGTACTTC.

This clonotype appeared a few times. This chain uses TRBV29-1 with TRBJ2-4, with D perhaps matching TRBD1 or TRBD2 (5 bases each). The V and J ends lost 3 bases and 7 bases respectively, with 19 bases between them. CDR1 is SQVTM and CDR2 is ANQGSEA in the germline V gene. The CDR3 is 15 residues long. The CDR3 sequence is CSVEGISGPSNIQYF. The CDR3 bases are TGCAGCGTTGAGGGAATCTCGGGACCCTCGAACATTCAGTACTTC.

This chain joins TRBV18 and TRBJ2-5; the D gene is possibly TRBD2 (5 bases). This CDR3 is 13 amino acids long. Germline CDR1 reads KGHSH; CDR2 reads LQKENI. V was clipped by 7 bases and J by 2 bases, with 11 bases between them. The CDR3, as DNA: TGTGCCAGCTTACCGTCGGGGCAAGAGACCCAGTACTTC. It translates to CASLPSGQETQYF. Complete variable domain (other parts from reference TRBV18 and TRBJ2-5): NAGVMQNPRHLVRRRGQEARLRCSPMKGHSHVYWYRQLPEEGLKFMVYLQKENIIDESGMPKERFSAEFPKEGPSILRIQQVVRGDSAAYFCASLPSGQETQYFGPGTRLLVL.

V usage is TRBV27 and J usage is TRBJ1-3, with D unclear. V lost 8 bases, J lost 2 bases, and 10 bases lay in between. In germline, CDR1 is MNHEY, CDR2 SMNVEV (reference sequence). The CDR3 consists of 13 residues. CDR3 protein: CASRPAAGNTIYF. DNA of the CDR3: TGTGCCAGCCGCCCGGCAGCTGGAAACACCATATATTTT.

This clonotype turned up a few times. The CDR3, as DNA: TGCGCCAGCAGCCAAGTGAGACAATCCTACGAGCAGTACTTC. Its translation: CASSQVRQSYEQYF. The V and J genes are TRBV4-3 and TRBJ2-7; D not resolved. This CDR3 comprises 14 residues. In germline, CDR1 is LGHNA, CDR2 YSLEER. Between the trimmed V and J ends, which lost 1 base and 1 base, there was a span of 8 bases.

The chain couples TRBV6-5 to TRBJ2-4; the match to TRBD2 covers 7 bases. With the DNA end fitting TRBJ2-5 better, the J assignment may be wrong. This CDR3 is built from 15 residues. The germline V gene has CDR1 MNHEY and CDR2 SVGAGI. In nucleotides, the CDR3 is TGTGCCAGCAGTTACGGCGGGGGAATCCAAGAGACCCAGTACTTC. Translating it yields CASSYGGGIQETQYF.

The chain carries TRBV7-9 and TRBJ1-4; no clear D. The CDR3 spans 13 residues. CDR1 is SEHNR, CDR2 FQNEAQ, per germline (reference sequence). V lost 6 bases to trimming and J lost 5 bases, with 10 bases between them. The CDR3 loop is CASSSWENEKLFF. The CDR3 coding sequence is TGTGCCAGCAGTAGTTGGGAGAATGAAAAACTGTTTTTT. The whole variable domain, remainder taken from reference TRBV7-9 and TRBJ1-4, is DTGVSQNPRHKITKRGQNVTFRCDPISEHNRLYWYRQTLGQGPEFLTYFQNEAQLEKSRLLSDRFSAERPKGSFSTLEIQRTEQGDSAMYLCASSSWENEKLFFGSGTQLSVL.